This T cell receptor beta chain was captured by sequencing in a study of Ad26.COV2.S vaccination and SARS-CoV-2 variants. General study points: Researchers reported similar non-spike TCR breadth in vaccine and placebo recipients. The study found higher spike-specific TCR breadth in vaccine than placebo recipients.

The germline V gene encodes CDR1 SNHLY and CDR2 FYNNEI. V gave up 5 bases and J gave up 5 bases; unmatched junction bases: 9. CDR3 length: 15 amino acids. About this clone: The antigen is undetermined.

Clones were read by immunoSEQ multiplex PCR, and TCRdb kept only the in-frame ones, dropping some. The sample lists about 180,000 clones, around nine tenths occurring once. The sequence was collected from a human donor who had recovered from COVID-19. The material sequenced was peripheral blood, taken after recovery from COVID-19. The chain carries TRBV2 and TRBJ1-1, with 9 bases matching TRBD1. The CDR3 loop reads CASSREQGAMTEAFF. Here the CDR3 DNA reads TGTGCCAGCAGTAGAGAACAGGGGGCTATGACTGAAGCTTTCTTT. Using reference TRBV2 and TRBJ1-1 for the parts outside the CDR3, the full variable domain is EPEVTQTPSHQVTQMGQEVILRCVPISNHLYFYWYRQILGQKVEFLVSFYNNEISEKSEIFDDQFSVERPDGSNFTLKIRSTKLEDSAMYFCASSREQGAMTEAFFGQGTRLTVV.